Shown below are 15 T cell receptor beta chains from a single sample sequenced in a study of blood T cell repertoires in COVID-19. Repertoires were generated with immunoSEQ multiplex PCR, while TCRdb's copy carries only in-frame clones and drops some. This sample carries around 270,000 clones, 80% to 90% of them seen once, and the ten largest clones take 2.5% to 3.5%. Sequencing used PBMCs or T cells enriched from blood (not recorded which). These receptors all come from a woman aged 40 to 55 who had been exposed to COVID-19.

The genes are TRBV19 and TRBJ2-7; the D gene is possibly TRBD2 (6 bases). Trimming cost V 2 bases and J 5 bases, with 16 bases left between them. The CDR3 runs to 15 residues. Per the germline V gene, CDR1 is LNHDA and CDR2 is SQIVND (reference sequence). The CDR3 DNA reads TGTGCCAGTAGTATATGGGACGGGGGAGCCCACGAGCAGTACTTC. Its protein is CASSIWDGGAHEQYF.

Worth noting for this clone: Sequence at one end of the junction differs from germline and may be a read error. The chain couples TRBV5-1 to TRBJ1-2; D call uncertain. Germline-derived CDR1 and CDR2 are SGHRS and YFSETQ. This CDR3 has 15 residues. The CDR3 DNA follows: TGTGCCAGCAGCCTACCCCGCGGGTCAAACTATGGCTACACCTTC. Translating gives CASSLPRGSNYGYTF.

This sequence joins TRBV19 and TRBJ1-2, with D perhaps matching TRBD1 (6 bases). This CDR3 comprises 16 residues. CDR1 and CDR2 (germline): LNHDA, SQIVND (reference sequence). The V end was cut by 3 bases, the J end by 4 bases, with 18 bases between. In nucleotides, the CDR3 is TGTGCCAGTAGTATCGACGACAGGCCAAGCTCCTATGGCTACACCTTC. Translated: CASSIDDRPSSYGYTF.

The J gene is TRBJ1-5, the V gene TRBV10-3; no clear D. This CDR3 comprises 18 residues. The germline V gene encodes CDR1 ENHRY and CDR2 SYGVKD. V was trimmed by 2 bases and J by 0 bases, leaving 17 bases between them. The CDR3 spells CAISEVAAAAFSNQPQHF. DNA of the CDR3: TGTGCCATCAGTGAGGTGGCAGCCGCGGCTTTTAGCAATCAGCCCCAGCATTTT.

The sample holds many counts of this clone. This chain links TRBV6-5 with TRBJ2-5, with 7 bases matching TRBD1. CDR1 is MNHEY and CDR2 is SVGAGI in the germline V gene. This CDR3 has 15 amino acids. The J segment lost 2 bases and the V segment lost 5 bases, leaving 8 bases of the junction unmatched. The CDR3 here is CASSQRRDSQETQYF. CDR3 nucleotides: TGTGCCAGCAGTCAACGCCGGGACAGTCAAGAGACCCAGTACTTC.

The chain carries TRBV4-2 and TRBJ2-3; 7 bases are a match to TRBD1. CDR1 is LGHNA and CDR2 is YNFKEQ in the germline V gene. The CDR3 loop spans 16 amino acids. Trimming at V came to 0 bases and at J to 5 bases, leaving 8 bases not matched to a gene. The DNA for the CDR3 is TGTGCCAGCAGCCAAGATTTGGACCAGGGGGAAGATACGCAGTATTTT. Translated: CASSQDLDQGEDTQYF.

The chain couples TRBV4-2 to TRBJ2-3, with 13 bases that match TRBD2. The CDR3 is made up of 17 amino acids. CDR1 LGHNA and CDR2 YNFKEQ come from the germline V gene. V dropped 4 bases and J dropped 2; count of bases not matched to a gene: 6. CDR3 coding DNA: TGTGCCAGCAGCCCACACGGGACTAGCGGGGTCACAGATACGCAGTATTTT. This sequence encodes CASSPHGTSGVTDTQYF.

The gene calls are TRBV20-1 and TRBJ2-1, with TRBD2 matching over 11 bases. The CDR3 is 14 amino acids. The V gene's germline CDR1 is DFQATT and CDR2 SNEGSKA (reference sequence). V shed 3 bases and J 10 bases; nucleotides not matched to a gene: 8. The CDR3 nucleotides are TGCAGTGCTAGTAACCCGACTAGCGGGAACGAGCAGTTCTTC. It yields the protein CSASNPTSGNEQFF.

The rearrangement links TRBV6-2 or TRBV6-3 to TRBJ2-1; D is unclear. The germline V and J ends were trimmed by 0 bases and 5 bases, with 8 bases remaining between them. This CDR3 is built from 14 residues. Germline V CDR1 and CDR2: MNHEY, SVGEGT. The CDR3 coding sequence is TGTGCCAGCAGTTACTCGCGGCCTGACAATGAGCAGTTCTTC. Residues: CASSYSRPDNEQFF.

V is TRBV27 and J is TRBJ1-6; 7 bases are shared with TRBD1. After removal of 0 bases from V and 9 bases from J, the junction contained 2 bases not matched to a gene. Germline loops: CDR1 MNHEY, CDR2 SMNVEV (reference sequence). The CDR3 runs 14 residues. The CDR3 loop is CASSLSTGVSPLHF. CDR3 coding DNA: TGTGCCAGCAGTTTATCCACAGGGGTTTCACCCCTCCACTTT.

The chain has TRBV21-1 and TRBJ2-7; the table's D call, TRBD2, has no DNA check behind it. TRBV21-1 is an annotated pseudogene. The CDR3 runs to 11 residues. The CDR3 protein is CASSKSGLEDV. CDR3 bases: TGTGCCAGCAGCAAATCCGGGTTGGAGGACGTC.

The chain couples TRBV5-4 to TRBJ2-5, with TRBD2 as a possible D gene (6 bases). Trimming stripped 4 bases from V and 3 bases from J, with 13 bases between. The CDR3 consists of 14 residues. From germline, CDR1 is SGHNT and CDR2 YYREEE (reference sequence). The CDR3 region is CASSPGGTKETQYF. CDR3 sequence (DNA): TGTGCCAGCAGCCCCGGGGGAACCAAAGAGACCCAGTACTTC.

V usage is TRBV7-8 and J usage is TRBJ1-2; 8 nucleotides line up with TRBD1. Germline assignment: CDR1 SGHVS and CDR2 FQNEAQ. Germline trimming cut 5 bases from V and 6 bases from J; bases unmatched to any gene: 5. The CDR3 runs 13 residues. This CDR3 is CASSRTGIDGYTF. In DNA, the CDR3 is TGTGCCAGCAGCCGGACAGGGATTGATGGCTACACCTTC.

The J gene is TRBJ1-3, the V gene TRBV9; D gene ambiguous. The CDR3 totals 15 residues. Looked up from germline, CDR1 is SGDLS and CDR2 is YYNGEE. The germline V and J ends were trimmed by 0 bases and 0 bases, with 7 bases remaining between them. The CDR3 coding sequence is TGTGCCAGCAGCGTAGGGTCGAGCTCTGGAAACACCATATATTTT. Protein product: CASSVGSSSGNTIYF.

A remark on this clone: At one end the junction does not follow the germline gene, possibly because of a read error. The chain has TRBV5-1 and TRBJ2-2, with no clear D. CDR3 length: 15 amino acids. Germline CDR1 reads SGHRS; CDR2 reads YFSETQ. The CDR3, as DNA: TGTGCCAGCAGCTTCCCACGAGAGCCCACCGGGGAGCTGTTTTTT. It is translated as CASSFPREPTGELFF.